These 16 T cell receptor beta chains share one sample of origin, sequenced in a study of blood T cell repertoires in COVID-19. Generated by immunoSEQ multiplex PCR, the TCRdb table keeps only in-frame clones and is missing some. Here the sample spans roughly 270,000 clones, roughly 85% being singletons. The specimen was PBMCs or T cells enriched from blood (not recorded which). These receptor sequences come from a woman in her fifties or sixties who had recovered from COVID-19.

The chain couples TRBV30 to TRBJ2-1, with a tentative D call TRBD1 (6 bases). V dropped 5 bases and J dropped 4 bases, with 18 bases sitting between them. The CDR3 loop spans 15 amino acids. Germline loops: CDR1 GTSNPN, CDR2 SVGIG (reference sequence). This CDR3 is CAWFPGVMGYNEQFF. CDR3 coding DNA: TGTGCCTGGTTTCCAGGGGTTATGGGTTACAATGAGCAGTTCTTC.

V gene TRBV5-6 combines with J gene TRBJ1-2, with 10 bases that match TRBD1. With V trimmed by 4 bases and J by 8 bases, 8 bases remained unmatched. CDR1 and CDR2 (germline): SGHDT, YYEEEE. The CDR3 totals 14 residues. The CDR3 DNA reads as TGTGCCAGCAGCAGGGACAGGGGCGCGCTAGGCTACACCTTC. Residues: CASSRDRGALGYTF.

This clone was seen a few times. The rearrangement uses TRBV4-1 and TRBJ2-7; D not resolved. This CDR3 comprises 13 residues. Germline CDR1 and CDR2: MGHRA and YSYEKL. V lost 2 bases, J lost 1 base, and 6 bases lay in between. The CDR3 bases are TGCGCCAGCAGCCAATCCGTGTCCTACGAGCAGTACTTC. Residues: CASSQSVSYEQYF.

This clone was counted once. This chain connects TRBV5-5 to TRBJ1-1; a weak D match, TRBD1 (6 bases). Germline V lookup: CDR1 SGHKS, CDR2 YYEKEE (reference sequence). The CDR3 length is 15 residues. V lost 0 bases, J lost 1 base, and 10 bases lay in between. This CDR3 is CASSLDGGANTEAFF. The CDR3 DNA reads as TGTGCCAGCAGCTTGGACGGGGGGGCGAACACTGAAGCTTTCTTT. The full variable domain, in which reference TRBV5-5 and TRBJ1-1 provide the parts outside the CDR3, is DAGVTQSPTHLIKTRGQQVTLRCSPISGHKSVSWYQQVLGQGPQFIFQYYEKEERGRGNFPDRFSARQFPNYSSELNVNALLLGDSALYLCASSLDGGANTEAFFGQGTRLTVV.

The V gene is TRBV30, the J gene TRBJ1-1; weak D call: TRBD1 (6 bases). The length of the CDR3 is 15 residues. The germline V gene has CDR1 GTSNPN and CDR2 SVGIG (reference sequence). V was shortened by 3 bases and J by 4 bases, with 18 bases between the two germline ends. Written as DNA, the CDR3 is TGTGCCTGGAGCACGTCCATAATCAGGGGCACTGAAGCTTTCTTT. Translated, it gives CAWSTSIIRGTEAFF.

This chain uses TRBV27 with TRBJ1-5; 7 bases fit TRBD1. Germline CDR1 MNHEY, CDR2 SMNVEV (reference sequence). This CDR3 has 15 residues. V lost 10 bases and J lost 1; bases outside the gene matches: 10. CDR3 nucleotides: TGTGCCACTAAACCCAGGGGGGCGAGCAATCAGCCCCAGCATTTT. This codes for CATKPRGASNQPQHF.

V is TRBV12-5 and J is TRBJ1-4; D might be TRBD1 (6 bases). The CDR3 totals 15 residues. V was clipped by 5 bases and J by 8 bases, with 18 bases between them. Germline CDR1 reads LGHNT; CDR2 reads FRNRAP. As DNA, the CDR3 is TGTGCTAGTGGTCTAGGGACACCTTTTGGGGAAAAACTGTTTTTT. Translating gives CASGLGTPFGEKLFF.

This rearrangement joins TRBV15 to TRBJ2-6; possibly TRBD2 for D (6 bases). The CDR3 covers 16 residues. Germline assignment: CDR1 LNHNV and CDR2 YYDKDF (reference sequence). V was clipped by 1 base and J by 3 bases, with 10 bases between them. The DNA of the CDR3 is TGTGCCACCAGCAGAGCTTGGGGAGGTGGGGCCAACGTCCTGACTTTC. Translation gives CATSRAWGGGANVLTF.

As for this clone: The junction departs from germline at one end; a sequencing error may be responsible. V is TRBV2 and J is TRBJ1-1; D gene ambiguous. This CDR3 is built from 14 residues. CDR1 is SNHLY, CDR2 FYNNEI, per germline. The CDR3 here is CASREDTVNTEAFF. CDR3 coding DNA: TGTGCCAGCAGGGAAGATACGGTGAACACTGAAGCTTTCTTT.

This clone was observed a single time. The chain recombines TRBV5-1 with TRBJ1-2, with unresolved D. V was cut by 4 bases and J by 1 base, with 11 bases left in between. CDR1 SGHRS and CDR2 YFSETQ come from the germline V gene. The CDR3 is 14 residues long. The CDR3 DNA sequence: TGCGCCAGCAGCCTGGTACAGAATAACTATGGCTACACCTTC. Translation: CASSLVQNNYGYTF.

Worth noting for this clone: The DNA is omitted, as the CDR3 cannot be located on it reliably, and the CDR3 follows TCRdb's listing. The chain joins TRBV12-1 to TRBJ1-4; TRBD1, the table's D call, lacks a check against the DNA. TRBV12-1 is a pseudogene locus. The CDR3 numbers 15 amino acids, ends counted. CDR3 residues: CASSFGQGSNEKLFF.

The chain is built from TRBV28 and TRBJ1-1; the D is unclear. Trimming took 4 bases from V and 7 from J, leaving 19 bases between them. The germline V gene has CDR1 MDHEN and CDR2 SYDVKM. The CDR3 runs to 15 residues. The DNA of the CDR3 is TGTGCCAGCAGTTCCCCCGCGGCCCATTATAATGAAGCTTTCTTT. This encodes CASSSPAAHYNEAFF.

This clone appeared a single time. The CDR3 bases are TGTGCCAGCAGTCCCCCCGGACCGGGGACTAACGAGCAGTACTTC. It yields the protein CASSPPGPGTNEQYF. The chain is built from TRBV28 and TRBJ2-7, with 7 bases identical to TRBD2. The germline V gene has CDR1 MDHEN and CDR2 SYDVKM. The CDR3 totals 15 residues. V shed 5 bases and J 5 bases; nucleotides not matched to a gene: 12.

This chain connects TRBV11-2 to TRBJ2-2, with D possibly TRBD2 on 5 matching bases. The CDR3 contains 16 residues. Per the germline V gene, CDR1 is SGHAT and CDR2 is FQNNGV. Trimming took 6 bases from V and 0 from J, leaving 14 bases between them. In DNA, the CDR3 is TGTGCCAGCAGAAATCCGGGAAGCCCGAACACCGGGGAGCTGTTTTTT. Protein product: CASRNPGSPNTGELFF.

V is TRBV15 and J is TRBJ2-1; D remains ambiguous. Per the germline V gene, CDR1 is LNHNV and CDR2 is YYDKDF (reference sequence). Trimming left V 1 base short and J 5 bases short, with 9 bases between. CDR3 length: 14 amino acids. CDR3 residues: CATSRGKLNNEQFF. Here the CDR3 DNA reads TGTGCCACCAGCAGAGGGAAACTAAACAATGAGCAGTTCTTC.

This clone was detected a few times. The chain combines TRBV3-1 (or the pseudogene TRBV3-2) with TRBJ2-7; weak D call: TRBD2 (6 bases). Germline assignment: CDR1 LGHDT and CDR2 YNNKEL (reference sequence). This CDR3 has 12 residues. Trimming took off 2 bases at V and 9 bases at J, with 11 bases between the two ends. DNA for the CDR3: TGTGCCAGCAGCCAATGGGAGGAGGCGCAGTACTTC. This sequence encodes CASSQWEEAQYF.